This paragraph covers one T cell receptor beta chain sequence. Antigen specificity is unknown. This entry is derived from a study of T cell repertoires in cytomegalovirus infection. About the research overall: A matching HLA type, together with CMV infection, was signaled by public TCR beta signatures.

Overall study results and limits: Summed frequency of shared TCR beta families picked out CMV carriers who also had the relevant HLA. Dominant in the ex vivo response were TCR beta clonotypes restricted by HLA-C and specific for CMV.

V shed 5 bases and J 4 bases; nucleotides not matched to a gene: 9. CDR3 size: 15 residues. The germline CDR1 and CDR2 sequences are SEHNR and FQNEAQ (reference sequence). MiXCR was run by TCRdb on the reads, yielding one entry per CDR3 protein. The data contain some 400,000 distinct CDR3 sequences, roughly 18% of them singletons. The specimen was PBMCs. The receptor's source is a human donor in good health (CMV status not recorded). Some clones in this sample may be carry-over from other donors' samples. The chain uses TRBV7-9 and TRBJ2-7; 9 nucleotides align to TRBD1. The DNA of the CDR3 is TGTGCCAGCAGCCCGGGACAGGGTCGTGGGTACGAGCAGTACTTC. Encoded protein: CASSPGQGRGYEQYF.